This T cell receptor beta chain was found in a study of blood T cell repertoires in COVID-19 (dated by TCRdb to between 2020 and 2021). Notes on the research overall: Samples covering the acute and convalescent phases of COVID-19 were provided by collaborators in the United States, Italy and Spain. Where available, HLA class I and class II types were taken from metadata supplied by the sample provider and were not determined by assay-based typing. The samples were drawn from the first 160 participants of the ongoing ImmuneRACE study and from some 1,300 subjects provided by 6 global collaborators. The prospective study material was composed of cDNA or gDNA derived from T cells, B-cell-depleted T cells, or PBMCs. Subjects who had been exposed to COVID-19, were actively infected with it, or had recovered from it provided the deeply sampled blood TCRbeta repertoires that made up the dataset. A freely available public database, intended as a resource for researchers studying the immune response to SARS-CoV-2, is where the repertoires were released. The sample metadata nearly always contained a de-identified subject ID, COVID-19 status, age in years and sex.

Whole blood was collected in K2EDTA tubes by collaborating institutions according to the institutions' own protocols. Collaborator samples were shipped for TCRbeta analysis as frozen whole blood, isolated PBMCs, or DNA extracted from either sample type. What the study reported, not specific to this receptor: The quantity of clinical and demographic metadata differed by source and by participant and was supplied without curation.

TCRbeta CDR3 regions were amplified from genomic DNA by means of the immunoSEQ Assay, a bias-controlled multiplex PCR. For the original study's pipeline: The number of nucleated cells in each sample was estimated from the amplification of reference gene primers within the assay. To quantify the absolute abundance of each unique TCRbeta CDR3 rearrangement, sequence reads were collapsed and filtered. For each sample, productive Simpson clonality was calculated as the square root of Simpson's diversity index over productive rearrangements. This is the immuneACCESS table as TCRdb keeps it, with only in-frame sequences that have V and J called. A part of the clones is gone; compared with another copy, unresolved V genes explain less than half, and the rest is unexplained. V and J calls and clone size come straight from that table; D and trimming were deduced from the DNA. Across this sample there are about 200,000 clones, with 70% to 90% seen only once. Of the sample, 4% to 5% is held by the ten largest clones.

This clone showed up just once. The clone's antigen remains unknown. No base quality values were provided; no much bigger clone lies one nucleotide off. V is shortened by 6 bases, J by 0 bases, and the region joining them spans 12 bases. The CDR3 contains 15 residues, cysteine and phenylalanine counted. Only CDR3 DNA remains: 45 bases, in frame from the first base. CDR1 and CDR2 are read off the germline V gene (reference sequence) as MNHNY and SVGAGI. The sequenced material came from peripheral blood. The clonotype comes from a woman older than 75 with acute or convalescent COVID-19. Recombination linked TRBV6-6 to TRBJ1-5; no D gene call is confident. Here is the DNA: TGTGCCAGCAGCCTAACGGGAGATAGCAATCAGCCCCAGCATTTT. Its coded protein is CASSLTGDSNQPQHF.